The 10 T cell receptor beta chains reported below all come from one sample, sequenced in a study of blood T cells in healthy people across ages. It was with a sample-barcoded 5' primer and a J-beta primer mix that a second PCR of roughly 7 to 12 cycles was run. TCRdb re-analysed the 5' RACE reads in MiXCR, keeping a single row per CDR3 protein. Of 600,000 to 850,000 distinct CDR3 sequences listed, roughly 25% are singletons. This same sample was also taken into another study, of T cells of mothers and their children.

Sequencing was carried out using blood. The source is a boy between 10 and 17 years old in good health.

In its sample, this clonotype was seen a few times. V usage is TRBV11-2 and J usage is TRBJ2-7; D gene uncertain. The germline V gene encodes CDR1 SGHAT and CDR2 FQNNGV. The V end was cut by 3 bases, the J end by 3 bases, with 6 bases between. The CDR3 contains 12 residues. CDR3 residues: CASSFNDYEQYF. The CDR3 nucleotides are TGTGCCAGCAGCTTCAACGACTACGAGCAGTACTTC.

The chain has TRBV20-1 and TRBJ2-6; the D is unclear. The CDR3 length is 15 residues. Deletions cut 4 bases from V and 2 bases from J, with 12 bases between. Per the germline V gene, CDR1 is DFQATT and CDR2 is SNEGSKA (reference sequence). For the CDR3, the DNA is TGCAGTGCTAAGTTTGGTGTGACTGGGGCCAACGTCCTGACTTTC. Its translation is CSAKFGVTGANVLTF.

The chain joins TRBV20-1 to TRBJ1-1, with a possible D match to TRBD1 (5 bases). This CDR3 is built from 14 residues. Germline V gives CDR1 DFQATT, CDR2 SNEGSKA (reference sequence). The V and J ends lost 1 base and 5 bases respectively, with 14 bases between them. The CDR3 sequence is CSARVGEWETEAFF. The DNA for the CDR3 is TGCAGTGCTAGAGTGGGGGAGTGGGAGACTGAAGCTTTCTTT.

In its sample, this clonotype was seen a few times. The chain uses TRBV2 and TRBJ1-1; TRBD1 is a possible D gene (6 bases). This CDR3 region has 14 residues. Germline lookup yields CDR1 SNHLY and CDR2 FYNNEI. V dropped 8 bases and J dropped 1 base, with 14 bases sitting between them. CDR3 coding DNA: TGTGCCAGCCCCCGGGGGACATCGAACACTGAAGCTTTCTTT. The encoded protein is CASPRGTSNTEAFF. Together with reference TRBV2 and TRBJ1-1, the CDR3 gives the full variable domain: EPEVTQTPSHQVTQMGQEVILRCVPISNHLYFYWYRQILGQKVEFLVSFYNNEISEKSEIFDDQFSVERPDGSNFTLKIRSTKLEDSAMYFCASPRGTSNTEAFFGQGTRLTVV.

V and J are TRBV18 and TRBJ1-1; D is perhaps TRBD1 (5 bases). V lost 3 bases and J lost 3, with 8 bases in between. CDR3 size: 13 residues. Germline V gene sequence: CDR1 KGHSH, CDR2 LQKENI. In DNA form, the CDR3 reads TGTGCCAGCTCACCGATACAGGACACTGAAGCTTTCTTT. It encodes CASSPIQDTEAFF. The full variable domain, completed using reference TRBV18 and TRBJ1-1, is NAGVMQNPRHLVRRRGQEARLRCSPMKGHSHVYWYRQLPEEGLKFMVYLQKENIIDESGMPKERFSAEFPKEGPSILRIQQVVRGDSAAYFCASSPIQDTEAFFGQGTRLTVV.

The V call is TRBV7-2, the J call TRBJ1-5; 9 bases are a match to TRBD1. Germline loops: CDR1 SGHTA, CDR2 FQGNSA. This CDR3 has 15 residues. V lost 5 bases and J lost 1; bases outside the gene matches: 3. CDR3 loop: CASSKGTGSNQPQHF. In DNA form, the CDR3 reads TGTGCCAGCAGCAAAGGGACAGGGAGCAATCAGCCCCAGCATTTT.

The chain combines TRBV11-2 with TRBJ2-2; TRBD2 aligns across 9 bases. This CDR3 contains 17 residues. CDR1 is SGHAT, CDR2 FQNNGV, per germline. J lost 2 bases, V lost 5 bases, and 9 bases had no gene match. Here the CDR3 DNA reads TGTGCCAGCAGCCGAGTGAATAGCGGGAGTAACACCGGGGAGCTGTTTTTT. It encodes CASSRVNSGSNTGELFF.

The chain joins TRBV5-1 to TRBJ2-3; 8 positions match TRBD1. V shed 4 bases and J 3 bases; nucleotides not matched to a gene: 7. The CDR3 totals 15 residues. Germline V gene sequence: CDR1 SGHRS, CDR2 YFSETQ. The CDR3: CASSLEDRETDTQYF. CDR3 DNA sequence: TGCGCCAGCAGCCTTGAGGACAGGGAGACAGATACGCAGTATTTT. Based on the CDR3 plus reference TRBV5-1 and TRBJ2-3, the full variable domain is KAGVTQTPRYLIKTRGQQVTLSCSPISGHRSVSWYQQTPGQGLQFLFEYFSETQRNKGNFPGRFSGRQFSNSRSEMNVSTLELGDSALYLCASSLEDRETDTQYFGPGTRLTVL.

The chain has TRBV7-3 and TRBJ2-5; TRBD2 matches 13 bases. Trimming removed 5 bases from V and 4 bases from J; junction bases left unmatched: 4. This CDR3 has 15 residues. Germline V gene data show CDR1 as SGHTA and CDR2 as FQGTGA. Here the CDR3 DNA reads TGTGCCAGCAGCCCAACTAGCGGGAGGGGAGAGACCCAGTACTTC. As protein: CASSPTSGRGETQYF.

The gene calls are TRBV28 and TRBJ2-1; D remains unclear. With 5 bases removed from V and 5 bases from J, the gap between germline ends came to 16 bases. Germline CDR1 and CDR2: MDHEN and SYDVKM. This CDR3 is built from 15 residues. DNA of the CDR3: TGTGCCAGCAGTACTGACCGACGACGCAACAATGAGCAGTTCTTC. It specifies CASSTDRRRNNEQFF. Using reference TRBV28 and TRBJ2-1 for the parts outside the CDR3, the full variable domain is DVKVTQSSRYLVKRTGEKVFLECVQDMDHENMFWYRQDPGLGLRLIYFSYDVKMKEKGDIPEGYSVSREKKERFSLILESASTNQTSMYLCASSTDRRRNNEQFFGPGTRLTVL.